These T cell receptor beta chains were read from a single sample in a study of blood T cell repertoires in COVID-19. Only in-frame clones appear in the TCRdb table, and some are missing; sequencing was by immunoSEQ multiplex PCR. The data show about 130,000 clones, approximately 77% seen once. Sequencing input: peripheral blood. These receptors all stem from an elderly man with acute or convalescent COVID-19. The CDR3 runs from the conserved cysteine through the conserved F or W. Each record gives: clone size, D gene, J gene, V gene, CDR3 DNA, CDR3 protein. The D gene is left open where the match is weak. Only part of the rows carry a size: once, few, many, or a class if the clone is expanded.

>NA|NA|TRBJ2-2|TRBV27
TGTGCCAGCAGTTCAGGGAGCAGGGGAAACACCGGGGAGCTGTTTTTT
CASSSGSRGNTGELFF
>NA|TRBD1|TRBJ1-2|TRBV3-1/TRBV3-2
TGTGCCAGCAGACTCGGAACAGGGGACGGCTACACCTTC
CASRLGTGDGYTF
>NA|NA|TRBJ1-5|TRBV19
TGTGCCAGTAGTATATGGGAGAATAGCAATCAGCCCCAGCATTTT
CASSIWENSNQPQHF
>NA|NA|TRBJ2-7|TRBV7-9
TGTGCCAGCAGCTCGGCAGGGAAGTCCGAGCAGTACTTC
CASSSAGKSEQYF
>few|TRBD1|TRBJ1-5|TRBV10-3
TGTGCCATCAGCGGGACAGAGGATTTTCAGCCCCAGCATTTT
CAISGTEDFQPQHF
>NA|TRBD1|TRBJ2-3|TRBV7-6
TGTGCCAGCAGCTTGGGACAGATCACAGATACGCAGTATTTT
CASSLGQITDTQYF
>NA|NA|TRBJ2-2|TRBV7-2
TGTGCCAGCAGCCGCGCGAACACCGGGGAGCTGTTTTTT
CASSRANTGELFF
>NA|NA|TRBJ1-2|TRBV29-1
TGCAGCGTTGAGGTGGCCTATGGCTACACCTTC
CSVEVAYGYTF
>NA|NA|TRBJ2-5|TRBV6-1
TGTGCCAGCAGTGAAGCTGAGGATGCGGAGACCCAGTACTTC
CASSEAEDAETQYF
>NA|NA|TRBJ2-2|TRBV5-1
TGCGCCAGCAGCTTGCAGGTCACCGGGGAGCTGTTTTTT
CASSLQVTGELFF
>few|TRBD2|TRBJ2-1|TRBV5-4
TGTGCCAGCAGCCCCCGGACTAGGGATGAGCAGTTCTTC
CASSPRTRDEQFF
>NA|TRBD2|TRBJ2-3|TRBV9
TGTGCCAGCAGCCCTAGGGAGGGGTTACCTTATACGCAGTATTTT
CASSPREGLPYTQYF
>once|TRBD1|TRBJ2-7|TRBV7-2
TGTGCCAGCAGCCCTCGACAGGGGGCTTACGAGCAGTACTTC
CASSPRQGAYEQYF
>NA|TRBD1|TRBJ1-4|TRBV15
TGTGCCACCAGCAGAGATGGACAGGGGGCAACTAATGAAAAACTGTTTTTT
CATSRDGQGATNEKLFF
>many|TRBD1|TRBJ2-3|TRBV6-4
TGTGCCAGCAGTGACTCGACAGGGGCCACAGATACGCAGTATTTT
CASSDSTGATDTQYF
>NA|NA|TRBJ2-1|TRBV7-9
TGTGCCAGCAGCCCCGTCAATGAGCAGTTCTTC
CASSPVNEQFF
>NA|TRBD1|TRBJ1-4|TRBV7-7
TGTGCCAGCACCCTTCCTGGGGACAGGGGTCCAACTAATGAAAAACTGTTTTTT
CASTLPGDRGPTNEKLFF
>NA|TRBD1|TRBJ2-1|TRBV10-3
TGTGCCATCAGTCCGGGACAGGGTTTTAGTGAGCAGTTCTTC
CAISPGQGFSEQFF
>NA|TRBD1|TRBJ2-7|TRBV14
TGTGCCAGCAGCAAATACGGGACAGGGTTCTACGAGCAGTACTTC
CASSKYGTGFYEQYF
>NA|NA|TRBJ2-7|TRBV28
TGTGCCAGCAGAAACGGGGGATCCTACGAGCAGTACTTC
CASRNGGSYEQYF
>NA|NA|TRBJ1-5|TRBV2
TGTGCCAGCAGTGACGCAGTCAGCAATCAGCCCCAGCATTTT
CASSDAVSNQPQHF
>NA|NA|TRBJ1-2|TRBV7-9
TGTGCCAGCAGCCCGGCAGGGCTCTCTGGCTACACCTTC
CASSPAGLSGYTF
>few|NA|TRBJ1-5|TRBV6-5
TGTGCCAGCAGTTGGACAGCCAATCAGCCCCAGCATTTT
CASSWTANQPQHF
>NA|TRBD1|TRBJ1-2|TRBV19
TGTGCCAGTACCACACCGGGACAGGGAGTTTTTGGCTACACCTTC
CASTTPGQGVFGYTF
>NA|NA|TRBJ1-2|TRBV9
TGTGCCAGCAGCCCGGGAACAGGGAGTAGTGCCTATGGCTACACCTTC
CASSPGTGSSAYGYTF
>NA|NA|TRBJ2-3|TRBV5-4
TGTGCCAGCAGCTTGGGTGGGACTCGCACAGATACGCAGTATTTT
CASSLGGTRTDTQYF
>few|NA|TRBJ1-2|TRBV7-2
TGTGCCAGCAGCTTAGGGGCAGGGGTTAACTATGGCTACACCTTC
CASSLGAGVNYGYTF
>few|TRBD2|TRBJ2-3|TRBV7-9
TGTGCCAGCAGCTCCTACGGGACTAGCGGGGGAGATACGCAGTATTTT
CASSSYGTSGGDTQYF
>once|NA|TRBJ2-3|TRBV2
TGTGCCAGCAGAATGCGGCCCACAGATACGCAGTATTTT
CASRMRPTDTQYF
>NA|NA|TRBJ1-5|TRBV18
TGTGCCAGCTCACCTGTAGGAGGGGACAATCAGCCCCAGCATTTT
CASSPVGGDNQPQHF
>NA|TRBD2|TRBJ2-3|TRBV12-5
TGTGCTAGTGGTTTGGTACTGGCGGGGGGGCCTGATACGCAGTATTTT
CASGLVLAGGPDTQYF
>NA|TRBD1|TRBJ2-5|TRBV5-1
TGCGCCAGCAGCCAGGGGACAGGGTGGTTTGAGGAGACCCAGTACTTC
CASSQGTGWFEETQYF
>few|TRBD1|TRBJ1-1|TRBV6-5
TGTGCCAGCAGGGGACAGGGGGCGCATAACGTTGAAGCTTTCTTT
CASRGQGAHNVEAFF
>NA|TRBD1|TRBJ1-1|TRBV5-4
TGTGCCAGCAGCTCCCAGGGGGCGAATACTGAAGCTTTCTTT
CASSSQGANTEAFF
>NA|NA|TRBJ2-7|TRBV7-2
TGTGCCAGCAGCTTAGCGGGGGCCCACTACGAGCAGTACTTC
CASSLAGAHYEQYF
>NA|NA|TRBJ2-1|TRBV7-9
TGTGCCAGCAGCCTCCAAGGGGGTTCCTACAATGAGCAGTTCTTC
CASSLQGGSYNEQFF
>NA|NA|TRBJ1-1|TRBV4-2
TGTGCCAGCAGCCGAATAACAGTGGCGGGGACTGAAGCTTTCTTT
CASSRITVAGTEAFF
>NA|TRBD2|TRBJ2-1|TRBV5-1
TGCGCCAGCAGCTTGGATTTAGCGGGGGGGCTTACTGAGCAGTTCTTC
CASSLDLAGGLTEQFF
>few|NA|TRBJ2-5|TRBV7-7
TGTGCCAGCAGCCCGAACCTCGGAGAGACCCAGTACTTC
CASSPNLGETQYF